This TCR beta chain appears in the sequencing data of a study of cytomegalovirus exposure and HLA in healthy donors. The PCR used 60 Vbeta and 13 Jbeta primers. Some clones are missing from TCRdb's copy, which holds only in-frame ones; the method was immunoSEQ multiplex PCR. Here the sample spans about 60,000 clones, roughly 80% being singletons. Study results and limitations: As a later analysis revealed, most CMV-associated TCR beta chains appeared HLA-restricted. A later analysis, which compared TCR beta chains of equal frequency, found the HLA-associated ones more clonally expanded. The study designated 150 to 200 TCR beta chains cytomegalovirus-associated.

The germline V and J ends were trimmed by 0 bases and 7 bases, with 7 bases remaining between them. The CDR3 spans 13 residues. The germline V gene encodes CDR1 SGHTA and CDR2 FQGNSA. Donors showed nominal health when sampled, although they likely had unrecorded immune exposures. A word on this clone: Its antigen remains unidentified.

Sequenced sample: PBMCs. The gene calls are TRBV7-2 and TRBJ2-1; D remains ambiguous. The sequence was obtained from a man aged 30 to 39 in good health and CMV-seronegative. CDR3 in amino acids: CASSLAYGNEQFF. As DNA, the CDR3 is TGTGCCAGCAGCTTAGCGTACGGTAATGAGCAGTTCTTC. The full variable domain, rest sourced from reference TRBV7-2 and TRBJ2-1, is GAGVSQSPSNKVTEKGKDVELRCDPISGHTALYWYRQSLGQGLEFLIYFQGNSAPDKSGLPSDRFSAERTGGSVSTLTIQRTQQEDSAVYLCASSLAYGNEQFFGPGTRLTVL.